The present entry profiles one T cell receptor beta chain with its context. Antigen: not known. Given a far larger clone just one base away, this is likely a sequencing read error. This specimen belongs to a study of regulatory T cells in long-lasting Graves disease. Findings and limits, study-wide: TCR diversity in persistent Graves' patients was below that of newly diagnosed ones.

CDR3 regions were amplified by Arm-PCR using iRepertoire HTBI primers to build TCR beta libraries. TCRdb recomputed calls from the multiplex PCR reads with MiXCR, one row per CDR3 protein. This table has some 320,000 distinct CDR3 sequences, 15% to 20% appearing once. The time point was: newly diagnosed GD, antithyroid drugs for less than 3 months. There was RNA extracted from PBMCs, and the TCR library was made from it. EDTA tubes collected nine milliliters of peripheral blood. The sample here was peripheral blood mononuclear cells (PBMCs), taken at new diagnosis, from a patient treated with antithyroid drugs. This sequence was found in a female donor with Graves disease.

The CDR3 DNA reads as TGTACCAGCAGTTACGTGGAGGATGAAAAACTGTTTTTT. It codes for CTSSYVEDEKLFF. The rearrangement joins TRBV6-5 to TRBJ1-4; D call uncertain. Germline CDR1 is MNHEY and CDR2 is SVGAGI. The CDR3 extends over 13 amino acids.